One sample yielded the 29 T cell receptor beta chains listed below, sequenced in a study of PD-1 blockade in classical Hodgkin lymphoma. Regarding time point: cycle 4 day 1 (C4D1), after 6 weeks of nivolumab. Relapses following autologous stem cell transplantation were seen in all patients, with brentuximab vedotin exposure varying. TCRdb's table, derived via immunoSEQ multiplex PCR, lists solely in-frame clones and lacks some. Of tens of thousands of clones in the sample, roughly 90% were seen once. The starting material was peripheral blood mononuclear cells (PBMCs), obtained before the fourth cycle of nivolumab. The receptor source for this set is a human donor with classical Hodgkin lymphoma.

The gene calls are TRBV9 and TRBJ1-5; D is undetermined. V was cut by 4 bases and J by 3 bases, with 23 bases left in between. CDR1 and CDR2 from the germline V gene are SGDLS and YYNGEE. The CDR3 sequence is 18 residues long. CDR3 sequence reads: CASSPTQTSRGNNQPQHF. CDR3 nucleotide sequence: TGTGCCAGCAGCCCGACCCAGACAAGCCGGGGAAACAATCAGCCCCAGCATTTT.

This clone appeared once. The rearrangement joins TRBV30 to TRBJ2-3; unclear D gene. The CDR3 spans 12 residues. Germline CDR1 reads GTSNPN; CDR2 reads SVGIG (reference sequence). V was shortened by 0 bases and J by 4 bases, with 5 bases between the two germline ends. CDR3 in amino acids: CAWSVLPDTQYF. CDR3 bases: TGTGCCTGGAGTGTACTCCCAGATACGCAGTATTTT.

The V call is TRBV19, the J call TRBJ1-3; no clear D gene. Between the trimmed V and J ends, which lost 4 bases and 3 bases, there was a span of 10 bases. From germline, CDR1 is LNHDA and CDR2 SQIVND (reference sequence). CDR3 size: 14 residues. The CDR3 DNA reads as TGTGCCAGTAGTAAGAGAGGTAGTGGAAACACCATATATTTT. This gives the protein CASSKRGSGNTIYF.

The chain couples TRBV5-1 to TRBJ2-3; D ambiguous. This CDR3 region has 15 residues. V lost 2 bases and J lost 10, with 20 bases in between. Germline CDR1 is SGHRS and CDR2 is YFSETQ. The CDR3 region is CASSFTGRIRMAQYF. CDR3 nucleotides: TGCGCCAGCAGCTTTACGGGCCGCATCAGGATGGCGCAGTATTTT. Full variable domain (rest looked up from reference TRBV5-1 and TRBJ2-3): KAGVTQTPRYLIKTRGQQVTLSCSPISGHRSVSWYQQTPGQGLQFLFEYFSETQRNKGNFPGRFSGRQFSNSRSEMNVSTLELGDSALYLCASSFTGRIRMAQYFGPGTRLTVL.

This sequence joins TRBV2 and TRBJ1-2, with no clear D. Germline V gene sequence: CDR1 SNHLY, CDR2 FYNNEI. Trimming cost V 5 bases and J 5 bases, with 9 bases left between them. The CDR3 loop spans 12 amino acids. The CDR3 is CASSSIIYGYTF. The CDR3 DNA reads TGTGCCAGCAGTTCGATCATTTATGGCTACACCTTC. Filled out from reference TRBV2 and TRBJ1-2, the complete variable domain reads EPEVTQTPSHQVTQMGQEVILRCVPISNHLYFYWYRQILGQKVEFLVSFYNNEISEKSEIFDDQFSVERPDGSNFTLKIRSTKLEDSAMYFCASSSIIYGYTFGSGTRLTVV.

The V and J genes are TRBV7-8 and TRBJ2-1, with TRBD2 matching 13 bases. Trimming took 4 bases from V and 7 from J; bases not matched to a gene: 7. Germline lookup yields CDR1 SGHVS and CDR2 FQNEAQ. This CDR3 is built from 16 residues. The CDR3 spells CASSSRLAGGSNEQFF. In DNA form, the CDR3 reads TGTGCCAGCAGCTCGCGACTAGCGGGAGGTTCGAATGAGCAGTTCTTC.

The chain employs TRBV5-4 and TRBJ2-7; 11 nucleotides match TRBD2. The germline V gene encodes CDR1 SGHNT and CDR2 YYREEE (reference sequence). CDR3 length: 16 amino acids. V was clipped by 0 bases and J by 12 bases; unmatched bases: 14. The CDR3 nucleotides are TGTGCCAGCAGCTTGGGAAGTACTAGCGGGAGAGCCCGAGCGTACTTC. Protein sequence: CASSLGSTSGRARAYF.

This clone appeared a single time. The chain is built from TRBV4-1 and TRBJ2-7; 9 positions agree with TRBD2. Germline V gene sequence: CDR1 MGHRA, CDR2 YSYEKL. With V trimmed by 3 bases and J by 5 bases, 8 bases remained unmatched. This CDR3 is 15 amino acids long. The CDR3: CASSQLAGDPDEQYF. CDR3 DNA sequence: TGCGCCAGCAGCCAGTTAGCGGGAGATCCGGACGAGCAGTACTTC.

J is TRBJ2-4 and V is TRBV9; 8 nucleotides line up with TRBD2. CDR3 length: 15 residues. V dropped 0 bases and J dropped 10; count of bases not matched to a gene: 9. CDR1 is SGDLS, CDR2 YYNGEE, per germline. The CDR3 region has the DNA TGTGCCAGCAGCGTAGTCGCAGCGGGAGATAGTATTCAGTACTTC. As protein: CASSVVAAGDSIQYF. The whole variable domain, remainder taken from reference TRBV9 and TRBJ2-4, is DSGVTQTPKHLITATGQRVTLRCSPRSGDLSVYWYQQSLDQGLQFLIQYYNGEERAKGNILERFSAQQFPDLHSELNLSSLELGDSALYFCASSVVAAGDSIQYFGAGTRLSVL.

The rearrangement joins TRBV7-3 to TRBJ2-6; tentatively, D is TRBD2 (5 bases). Trimming cost V 4 bases and J 1 base, with 11 bases left between them. The CDR3 consists of 16 residues. Germline CDR1 SGHTA, CDR2 FQGTGA. The DNA of the CDR3 is TGTGCCAGCAGCTCCGGACTGAGTTCTGGGGCCAACGTCCTGACTTTC. It specifies CASSSGLSSGANVLTF. The full variable domain, completed using reference TRBV7-3 and TRBJ2-6, is GAGVSQTPSNKVTEKGKYVELRCDPISGHTALYWYRQSLGQGPEFLIYFQGTGAADDSGLPNDRFFAVRPEGSVSTLKIQRTERGDSAVYLCASSSGLSSGANVLTFGAGSRLTVL.

This rearrangement joins TRBV18 to TRBJ2-6, with D perhaps being TRBD1 or TRBD2 (6 bases each). The CDR3 has 17 residues. The germline V gene encodes CDR1 KGHSH and CDR2 LQKENI. V dropped 4 bases and J dropped 3 bases, with 16 bases sitting between them. The CDR3 DNA reads TGTGCCAGCTCACGAGTCTGGGGGGCGAGTGGGGCCAACGTCCTGACTTTC. This gives the protein CASSRVWGASGANVLTF. The whole variable domain, filled in from reference TRBV18 and TRBJ2-6, reads NAGVMQNPRHLVRRRGQEARLRCSPMKGHSHVYWYRQLPEEGLKFMVYLQKENIIDESGMPKERFSAEFPKEGPSILRIQQVVRGDSAAYFCASSRVWGASGANVLTFGAGSRLTVL.

V usage is TRBV10-2 and J usage is TRBJ2-1, with 10 bases lining up with TRBD2. Germline CDR1 reads WSHSY; CDR2 reads SAAADI. CDR3 length equals 12 residues. The V segment lost 3 bases and the J segment 15 bases; nucleotides outside the gene matches: 5. The CDR3, as DNA: TGCGCCAGCAGTGACCTAGCGGGAGTGCTGTTCTTC. Residues: CASSDLAGVLFF.

V usage is TRBV14 and J usage is TRBJ2-1, with D perhaps TRBD2 (6 bases). Trimming pared 0 bases from V and 2 bases from J, leaving 11 bases between. From germline, CDR1 is SGHDN and CDR2 FVKESK. The CDR3 loop spans 16 amino acids. The CDR3 nucleotides read TGTGCCAGCAGCCAAGATTGGCAGCGGGCCTACAATGAGCAGTTCTTC. The encoded protein is CASSQDWQRAYNEQFF.

The chain combines TRBV7-8 with TRBJ2-7; 9 positions match TRBD2. This CDR3 region has 15 residues. From germline, CDR1 is SGHVS and CDR2 FQNEAQ. V shed 7 bases and J 5 bases; nucleotides not matched to a gene: 12. As DNA, the CDR3 is TGTGCCAGCACCCCCGGGCTAGCGGGAAGGCACGAGCAGTACTTC. Translating gives CASTPGLAGRHEQYF.

V usage is TRBV19 and J usage is TRBJ1-3; no reliable D call. Germline values: CDR1 LNHDA, CDR2 SQIVND (reference sequence). The V end was cut by 7 bases, the J end by 0 bases, with 10 bases between. The CDR3 has 14 residues. The CDR3 loop reads CASISGFSGNTIYF. CDR3 nucleotide sequence: TGTGCCAGTATCTCGGGGTTCTCTGGAAACACCATATATTTT.

This clone was recorded a few times. J is TRBJ2-5 and V is TRBV28; D possibly corresponds to TRBD1 (6 bases). The CDR3 contains 21 residues. Germline CDR1 is MDHEN and CDR2 is SYDVKM. The V gene lost 1 base and the J gene lost 5 bases, with 32 bases spanning the gap. The CDR3 region has the DNA TGTGCCAGCAGTTTATCGGACACCGAAACAGGGATGGCTGGGGGCGAGGAGACCCAGTACTTC. Its protein product is CASSLSDTETGMAGGEETQYF.

The chain has TRBV6-6 and TRBJ2-7; 7 positions match TRBD1. V lost 5 bases and J lost 1; bases outside the gene matches: 5. Germline-derived CDR1 and CDR2 are MNHNY and SVGAGI (reference sequence). CDR3 length equals 14 residues. CDR3 residues: CASSRQGLSYEQYF. Here the CDR3 DNA reads TGTGCCAGCAGTCGACAGGGCCTATCCTACGAGCAGTACTTC.

This clone has only a few counts. The chain couples TRBV7-3 to TRBJ2-7; D is tentatively TRBD1 or TRBD2 (6 bases each). Per germline, CDR1 SGHTA and CDR2 FQGTGA. The CDR3 totals 14 residues. V gave up 7 bases and J gave up 4 bases, with 17 bases separating them. CDR3 residues: CASTPGAGSYEQYF. The CDR3 coding sequence is TGTGCCAGCACCCCAGGGGCGGGATCGTACGAGCAGTACTTC.

This clone showed up just a few times. This chain links TRBV6-5 with TRBJ2-1, with 8 bases that match TRBD2. The germline V gene encodes CDR1 MNHEY and CDR2 SVGAGI. J lost 4 bases, V lost 0 bases, and 5 bases had no gene match. The CDR3 spans 16 residues. The CDR3 coding sequence is TGTGCCAGCAGTTACTCACTAGCGGATCCTTACAATGAGCAGTTCTTC. Translated: CASSYSLADPYNEQFF.

The V gene is TRBV5-1, the J gene TRBJ1-1, with unresolved D. CDR1 and CDR2 from the germline V gene are SGHRS and YFSETQ. The CDR3 length is 15 residues. Trimming took off 4 bases at V and 2 bases at J, with 15 bases between the two ends. As DNA, the CDR3 is TGCGCCAGCAGCATCCCGCGGGAGACCAACACTGAAGCTTTCTTT. It yields the protein CASSIPRETNTEAFF.

This clone has a single count. CDR3 DNA: TGTGCCAGCAGCTTACAGGGACAGCTTATTGGTCAGCCCCAGCATTTT. This translates into CASSLQGQLIGQPQHF. The chain has TRBV13 and TRBJ1-5, with 7 bases lining up with TRBD1. This CDR3 has 16 residues. V was pared by 2 bases and J by 6 bases, with 10 bases of the junction left unmatched. Germline-derived CDR1 and CDR2 are PRHDT and FYEKMQ (reference sequence).

The chain carries TRBV18 and TRBJ2-2, with a possible D match to TRBD2 (6 bases). Between the trimmed V and J ends, which lost 5 bases and 0 bases, there was a span of 13 bases. From germline, CDR1 is KGHSH and CDR2 LQKENI. The CDR3 runs to 16 residues. CDR3 loop: CASSWGTPANTGELFF. CDR3 in DNA: TGTGCCAGCTCATGGGGGACTCCCGCGAACACCGGGGAGCTGTTTTTT.

The V and J genes are TRBV27 and TRBJ2-3; 8 bases agree with TRBD1. V was clipped by 6 bases and J by 5 bases; unmatched bases: 10. This CDR3 comprises 15 residues. Per the germline V gene, CDR1 is MNHEY and CDR2 is SMNVEV (reference sequence). CDR3 coding DNA: TGTGCCAGCAGCGTGACAGGGGCGTCAGAAGATACGCAGTATTTT. Its translation: CASSVTGASEDTQYF.

The chain recombines TRBV29-1 with TRBJ2-5, with D unclear. CDR3 length: 11 amino acids. Per germline, CDR1 SQVTM and CDR2 ANQGSEA. With 3 bases removed from V and 2 bases from J, the gap between germline ends came to 4 bases. CDR3 in amino acids: CSVDCQETQYF. The CDR3 DNA reads as TGCAGCGTTGACTGTCAAGAGACCCAGTACTTC.

The V gene is TRBV19, the J gene TRBJ2-7, with D unresolved. The germline V gene has CDR1 LNHDA and CDR2 SQIVND (reference sequence). V was clipped by 10 bases and J by 2 bases, with 24 bases between them. This CDR3 is 16 amino acids long. In DNA form, the CDR3 reads TGTGCCACCCGACCCCCATCCGGGCCCCAAACCTACGAGCAGTACTTC. Its protein product is CATRPPSGPQTYEQYF.

The chain couples TRBV5-1 to TRBJ2-7, with D possibly TRBD1 on 6 matching bases. The CDR3 sequence is 15 residues long. CDR1 is SGHRS, CDR2 YFSETQ, per germline. V shed 4 bases and J shed 5 bases, with 19 bases lying between them. CDR3 protein: CASSGPGAAQDEQYF. In DNA form, the CDR3 reads TGCGCCAGCAGCGGCCCAGGGGCGGCTCAGGACGAGCAGTACTTC.

The chain couples TRBV11-1 to TRBJ2-7, with no clear D. Trimming pared 7 bases from V and 3 bases from J, leaving 19 bases between. The CDR3 is 15 residues long. The germline CDR1 and CDR2 sequences are SGHAT and FQDESV (reference sequence). The CDR3 reads CASTSEPSADYEQYF. CDR3 bases: TGTGCCAGCACCTCCGAACCGAGTGCAGACTACGAGCAGTACTTC.

V and J are TRBV6-6 and TRBJ1-2; unclear D gene. This CDR3 contains 15 residues. Germline V gene data show CDR1 as MNHNY and CDR2 as SVGAGI (reference sequence). The V and J ends lost 0 bases and 0 bases respectively, with 8 bases between them. The CDR3 DNA reads as TGTGCCAGCAGTTACTCGAACGGAGCTAACTATGGCTACACCTTC. It yields the protein CASSYSNGANYGYTF.

This chain uses TRBV9 with TRBJ2-3, with TRBD2 matching 8 bases. V lost 3 bases and J lost 1; bases outside the gene matches: 7. The length of the CDR3 is 16 residues. From germline, CDR1 is SGDLS and CDR2 YYNGEE. This CDR3 is CASSELATSGTDTQYF. The CDR3 DNA follows: TGTGCCAGCAGCGAGCTCGCGACTAGCGGCACAGATACGCAGTATTTT.